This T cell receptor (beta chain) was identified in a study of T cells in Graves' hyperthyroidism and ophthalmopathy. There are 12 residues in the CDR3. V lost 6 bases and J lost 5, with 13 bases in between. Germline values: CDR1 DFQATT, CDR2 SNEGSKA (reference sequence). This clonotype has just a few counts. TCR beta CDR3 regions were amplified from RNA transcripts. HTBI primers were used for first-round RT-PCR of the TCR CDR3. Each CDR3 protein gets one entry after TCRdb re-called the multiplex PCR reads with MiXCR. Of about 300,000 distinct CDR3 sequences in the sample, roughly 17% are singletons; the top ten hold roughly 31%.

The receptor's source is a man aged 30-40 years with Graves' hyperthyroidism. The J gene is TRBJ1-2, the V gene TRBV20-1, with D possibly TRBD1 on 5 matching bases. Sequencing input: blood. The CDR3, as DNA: TGCAGTGCCCTCGTCCGGGGGTATGGCTACACCTTC. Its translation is CSALVRGYGYTF.